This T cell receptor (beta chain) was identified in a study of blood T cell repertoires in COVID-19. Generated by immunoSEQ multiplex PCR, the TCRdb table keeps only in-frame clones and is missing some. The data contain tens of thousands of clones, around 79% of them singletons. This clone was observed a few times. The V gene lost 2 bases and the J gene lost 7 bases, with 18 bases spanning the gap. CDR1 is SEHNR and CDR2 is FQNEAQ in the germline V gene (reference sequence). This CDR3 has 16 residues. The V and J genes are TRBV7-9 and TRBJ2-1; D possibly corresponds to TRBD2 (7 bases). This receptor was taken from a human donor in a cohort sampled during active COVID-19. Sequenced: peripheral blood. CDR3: CASSLSVGGGGNEQFF. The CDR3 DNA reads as TGTGCCAGCAGCTTATCGGTCGGAGGGGGGGGGAATGAGCAGTTCTTC. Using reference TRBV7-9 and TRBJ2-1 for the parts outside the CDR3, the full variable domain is DTGVSQNPRHKITKRGQNVTFRCDPISEHNRLYWYRQTLGQGPEFLTYFQNEAQLEKSRLLSDRFSAERPKGSFSTLEIQRTEQGDSAMYLCASSLSVGGGGNEQFFGPGTRLTVL.